This T cell receptor (beta chain) comes out of a study of T cell responses to AZD1222 COVID-19 vaccine. Notes on this clone: Antigen specificity is unknown.

Sequencing was performed with immunoSEQ multiplex PCR; in TCRdb, only in-frame clones are kept and a portion is missing. The table records under 130,000 clones, nearly 90% of them present only once. The V gene's germline CDR1 is MNHNS and CDR2 SASEGT. V was trimmed by 1 base and J by 0 bases, leaving 16 bases between them. The CDR3 runs to 17 residues. Whether given at about 4 or about 12 weeks, second doses were pooled. General observations from the study: The donor cohort was predominantly white British with a female majority, and clonal diversity may have been underestimated. Vaccine-related CD4 TCRs covered spike, predominating at 160-218 and 743-854.

V and J are TRBV6-1 and TRBJ2-7; D unresolved. Source: peripheral blood, taken 28 days after the second AZD1222 dose. The receptor was isolated from an adult who received the AZD1222 COVID-19 vaccine. CDR3 DNA: TGTGCCAGCAGTGAAGGGGCGGATCATTTAAGCTCCTACGAGCAGTACTTC. It encodes CASSEGADHLSSYEQYF.